This T cell receptor (beta chain) was documented in a study of blood T cell repertoires in COVID-19. Study as a whole: Donors in the United States, Italy and Spain gave samples during acute or convalescent COVID-19. The cDNA or gDNA used as material had been derived from T cells, B-cell-depleted T cells, or PBMCs.

The CDR3 has 19 amino acids. Looked up from germline, CDR1 is KGHDR and CDR2 is SFDVKD. V was shortened by 5 bases and J by 2 bases, with 25 bases between the two germline ends. The authors' processing: Nucleated cell number was recorded as an estimate derived from reference gene primer amplification. Only in-frame clones appear in the TCRdb table, and some are missing; sequencing was by immunoSEQ multiplex PCR. V and J calls and clone size follow that table, whereas D and trimming were derived from the DNA. This table has 130,000 to 150,000 clones, 88% appearing once. Sequenced: peripheral blood. The chain recombines TRBV24-1 with TRBJ2-3; possible D gene TRBD2, 7 bases. The origin of this receptor is a man over 45 with active or convalescent COVID-19. In DNA form, the CDR3 reads TGTGCCACCAGTGGGGAGGGACACGCTGCGTCCGAATACACAGATACGCAGTATTTT. It codes for CATSGEGHAASEYTDTQYF.